Each of the 25 T cell receptor beta chains below was sequenced from the same sample in a study of blood T cell repertoires in COVID-19. Assay used: immunoSEQ multiplex PCR; TCRdb lists only in-frame clones, some missing. In the table there are about 88,000 clones, approximately 90% of which are singletons. The sample taken for sequencing was peripheral blood. The origin of the receptors is a male donor with acute or convalescent COVID-19.

The chain recombines TRBV5-3 with TRBJ2-2; the match to TRBD1 covers 8 bases. TRBV5-3 is an ORF, with its function uncertain. The CDR3 covers 16 residues. Unmatched junction bases numbered 8, after V lost 3 bases and J lost 4 bases. The CDR3 reads CARSSPTGESTGELFF. The CDR3 DNA follows: TGTGCCAGAAGCTCCCCGACAGGGGAAAGCACCGGGGAGCTGTTTTTT.

V usage is TRBV30 and J usage is TRBJ1-1, with D maybe TRBD1 (6 bases). CDR1 and CDR2 from the germline V gene are GTSNPN and SVGIG (reference sequence). The CDR3 is 13 residues long. The ends were cut back, 4 bases at V and 2 bases at J, with 11 bases in the middle. The CDR3 spells CAWNPDRNTEAFF. The CDR3 bases are TGTGCCTGGAATCCGGACAGAAACACTGAAGCTTTCTTT.

V usage is TRBV10-3 and J usage is TRBJ1-3; D unresolved. The germline V gene encodes CDR1 ENHRY and CDR2 SYGVKD. This CDR3 comprises 14 residues. The ends were cut back, 4 bases at V and 0 bases at J, with 7 bases in the middle. As DNA, the CDR3 is TGTGCCATCAGTGTAGATGTCTCTGGAAACACCATATATTTT. Translated, it gives CAISVDVSGNTIYF.

The count of this clone is one. The chain links TRBV6-5 to TRBJ2-3; D not certain. Germline loops: CDR1 MNHEY, CDR2 SVGAGI. The CDR3 covers 13 residues. V lost 7 bases and J lost 1, with 9 bases in between. The CDR3 loop is CASTQAGTDTQYF. As DNA, the CDR3 is TGTGCCAGCACCCAGGCAGGCACAGATACGCAGTATTTT.

This clone showed up just once. This chain links TRBV18 with TRBJ1-4, with D tentatively TRBD1 (6 bases). This CDR3 comprises 17 residues. Looked up from germline, CDR1 is KGHSH and CDR2 is LQKENI. Trimming removed 0 bases from V and 1 base from J, with 12 bases in between. The CDR3 DNA is TGTGCCAGCTCACCACCGTCTGGCAGGGGAACTAATGAAAAACTGTTTTTT. Protein product: CASSPPSGRGTNEKLFF.

The chain employs TRBV2 and TRBJ1-2; D is ambiguous. CDR3 length: 13 amino acids. CDR1 SNHLY and CDR2 FYNNEI come from the germline V gene. Trimming pared 7 bases from V and 6 bases from J, leaving 15 bases between. The CDR3 DNA sequence: TGTGCCAGCACAGCGGAGACAACGAATGGCTACACCTTC. It encodes CASTAETTNGYTF.

The rearrangement joins TRBV7-2 to TRBJ2-2, with D possibly TRBD2 on 5 matching bases. This CDR3 region has 16 residues. The V gene's germline CDR1 is SGHTA and CDR2 FQGNSA. Trimming took 1 base from V and 1 from J, leaving 10 bases between them. CDR3 in DNA: TGTGCCAGCAGCTTAGTTGGCGGGCGGAACACCGGGGAGCTGTTTTTT. Protein product: CASSLVGGRNTGELFF.

This clone is a singleton in its sample. The chain couples TRBV5-5 to TRBJ1-1, with TRBD1 matching over 8 bases. Losses at the gene ends were 4 bases for V and 4 bases for J; bases not matched to a gene: 6. The CDR3 spans 14 residues. Germline V gene lookup returns CDR1 SGHKS and CDR2 YYEKEE (reference sequence). CDR3 sequence: CASSGQGTGTEAFF. The CDR3 region has the DNA TGTGCCAGCAGCGGACAGGGTACGGGCACTGAAGCTTTCTTT. Based on the CDR3 plus reference TRBV5-5 and TRBJ1-1, the full variable domain is DAGVTQSPTHLIKTRGQQVTLRCSPISGHKSVSWYQQVLGQGPQFIFQYYEKEERGRGNFPDRFSARQFPNYSSELNVNALLLGDSALYLCASSGQGTGTEAFFGQGTRLTVV.

V is TRBV6-1 and J is TRBJ1-5; TRBD1 might be the D (5 bases). Germline V gene sequence: CDR1 MNHNS, CDR2 SASEGT. The V end lost 2 bases, the J end lost 0 bases, and 8 bases lay between the germline ends. The CDR3 covers 15 residues. CDR3 residues: CASSESGVSNQPQHF. The CDR3 region has the DNA TGTGCCAGCAGTGAATCGGGGGTTAGCAATCAGCCCCAGCATTTT.

This chain links TRBV5-1 with TRBJ1-4, with a tentative D call TRBD1 (6 bases). The V end lost 1 base, the J end lost 6 bases, and 13 bases lay between the germline ends. This CDR3 has 15 residues. Germline CDR1 SGHRS, CDR2 YFSETQ. CDR3 nucleotide sequence: TGCGCCAGCAGCTTGTGGGGGGGCTCGGATGAAAAACTGTTTTTT. It translates to CASSLWGGSDEKLFF.

CDR3 coding DNA: TGTGCCAGCAGTCCCTATCAAACCAATGAAAAACTGTTTTTT. It encodes CASSPYQTNEKLFF. The chain has TRBV28 and TRBJ1-4; D gene unclear. This CDR3 region has 14 residues. From germline, CDR1 is MDHEN and CDR2 SYDVKM. The V and J ends lost 5 bases and 5 bases respectively, with 12 bases between them.

The rearrangement links TRBV6-6 to TRBJ1-4; possible D gene TRBD1, 5 bases. CDR1 and CDR2 from the germline V gene are MNHNY and SVGAGI (reference sequence). Trimming cost V 6 bases and J 0 bases, with 14 bases left between them. This CDR3 has 16 residues. CDR3 in amino acids: CASRANGGATNEKLFF. CDR3 bases: TGTGCCAGCAGAGCCAACGGGGGAGCAACTAATGAAAAACTGTTTTTT.

The rearrangement joins TRBV7-2 to TRBJ2-2; 10 nucleotides match TRBD1. The CDR3 length is 16 residues. The V and J ends lost 5 bases and 5 bases, in that order; junction bases with no gene match: 8. Germline V CDR1 and CDR2: SGHTA, FQGNSA. The CDR3 loop is CASSQAGTGVTGELFF. The CDR3 bases are TGTGCCAGCAGCCAAGCCGGGACAGGGGTGACCGGGGAGCTGTTTTTT.

J is TRBJ1-2 and V is TRBV6-1, with D unclear. The CDR3 totals 14 residues. In germline, CDR1 is MNHNS, CDR2 SASEGT. V was clipped by 1 base and J by 0 bases, with 6 bases between them. The CDR3 loop is CASSEDSANYGYTF. CDR3 DNA: TGTGCCAGCAGTGAAGACAGTGCTAACTATGGCTACACCTTC.

Only a few counts were recorded for this clone. At one end, the junction sequence differs from germline, possibly due to a read error. The genes are TRBV4-1 and TRBJ1-1, with 7 bases identical to TRBD1. Germline V gene data show CDR1 as MGHRA and CDR2 as YSYEKL. The length of the CDR3 is 13 residues. The CDR3 reads CASSQDRDTEAFF. CDR3 sequence (DNA): TGCGCCAGCAGTCAAGACAGGGATACTGAAGCTTTCTTT.

This rearrangement joins TRBV7-2 to TRBJ2-5; D is uncertain. V lost 4 bases, J lost 2 bases, and 14 bases lay in between. The CDR3 runs to 15 residues. CDR1 is SGHTA and CDR2 is FQGNSA in the germline V gene. In DNA form, the CDR3 reads TGTGCCAGCAGCTCACAAATTGGAGTTCAAGAGACCCAGTACTTC. Its protein product is CASSSQIGVQETQYF.

The V gene is TRBV2, the J gene TRBJ1-2; D is unresolved. Germline V CDR1 and CDR2: SNHLY, FYNNEI. V lost 8 bases, J lost 7 bases, and 14 bases lay in between. The CDR3 totals 12 residues. In DNA, the CDR3 is TGTGCCAGCTCCCCCGGGGTATCTGGCTACACCTTC. Its translation: CASSPGVSGYTF.

This clone was counted between two and nine times. The chain joins TRBV7-2 to TRBJ2-7; maybe TRBD1 (6 bases). The CDR3 sequence is 15 residues long. V lost 5 bases, J lost 3 bases, and 17 bases lay in between. Germline V lookup: CDR1 SGHTA, CDR2 FQGNSA. CDR3 in amino acids: CASSPQGSFHYEQYF. In DNA form, the CDR3 reads TGTGCCAGCAGCCCTCAGGGGTCATTTCACTACGAGCAGTACTTC. Supplemented by reference TRBV7-2 and TRBJ2-7, the full variable domain reads GAGVSQSPSNKVTEKGKDVELRCDPISGHTALYWYRQSLGQGLEFLIYFQGNSAPDKSGLPSDRFSAERTGGSVSTLTIQRTQQEDSAVYLCASSPQGSFHYEQYFGPGTRLTVT.

This clone was seen only a few times. The chain is built from TRBV9 and TRBJ2-2; possibly TRBD1 for D (5 bases). The CDR3 has 14 residues. V was shortened by 6 bases and J by 4 bases, with 13 bases between the two germline ends. Germline-derived CDR1 and CDR2 are SGDLS and YYNGEE. The CDR3 sequence is CASTPSTATGELFF. The DNA for the CDR3 is TGTGCCAGCACCCCGTCGACAGCCACCGGGGAGCTGTTTTTT.

This sequence joins TRBV2 and TRBJ1-1; 7 bases match TRBD1. This CDR3 contains 13 residues. The V gene's germline CDR1 is SNHLY and CDR2 FYNNEI. Unmatched junction bases numbered 12, after V lost 5 bases and J lost 12 bases. This CDR3 is CASSSTRDSRTFF. CDR3 sequence (DNA): TGTGCCAGCAGTTCGACCCGGGACAGTAGGACTTTCTTT. Full variable domain (rest looked up from reference TRBV2 and TRBJ1-1): EPEVTQTPSHQVTQMGQEVILRCVPISNHLYFYWYRQILGQKVEFLVSFYNNEISEKSEIFDDQFSVERPDGSNFTLKIRSTKLEDSAMYFCASSSTRDSRTFFGQGTRLTVV.

The gene calls are TRBV2 and TRBJ1-1, with D uncertain. The ends were cut back, 0 bases at V and 1 base at J, with 9 bases in the middle. There are 15 residues in the CDR3. Germline loops: CDR1 SNHLY, CDR2 FYNNEI. CDR3 bases: TGTGCCAGCAGTGAAGCGGGTCTAGGGAACACTGAAGCTTTCTTT. Translated, it gives CASSEAGLGNTEAFF. The full variable domain, rest sourced from reference TRBV2 and TRBJ1-1, is EPEVTQTPSHQVTQMGQEVILRCVPISNHLYFYWYRQILGQKVEFLVSFYNNEISEKSEIFDDQFSVERPDGSNFTLKIRSTKLEDSAMYFCASSEAGLGNTEAFFGQGTRLTVV.

V and J are TRBV5-6 and TRBJ2-2, with 8 bases that match TRBD1. The V and J ends lost 1 base and 6 bases, in that order; junction bases with no gene match: 8. Germline V gives CDR1 SGHDT, CDR2 YYEEEE. This CDR3 contains 16 residues. This chain's CDR3 is CASSLLNRGFPGELFF. In DNA, the CDR3 is TGTGCCAGCAGCTTGTTGAACAGGGGGTTCCCCGGGGAGCTGTTTTTT.

This rearrangement joins TRBV24-1 to TRBJ2-7; D unclear. Germline lookup yields CDR1 KGHDR and CDR2 SFDVKD. V was clipped by 0 bases and J by 6 bases, with 5 bases between them. The CDR3 is 12 residues long. The CDR3 nucleotides read TGTGCCACCAGTGATTTGACGAGCGAGCAGTACTTC. This gives the protein CATSDLTSEQYF.

V gene TRBV18 combines with J gene TRBJ1-5; TRBD1 matches 7 bases. This CDR3 region has 14 residues. Germline values: CDR1 KGHSH, CDR2 LQKENI. V gave up 4 bases and J gave up 7 bases; unmatched junction bases: 7. For the CDR3, the DNA is TGTGCCAGCTCACTACAGGGGCGGGAACAGCCCCAGCATTTT. This encodes CASSLQGREQPQHF.

The chain has TRBV9 and TRBJ2-3, with 12 bases lining up with TRBD2. CDR1 and CDR2 (germline): SGDLS, YYNGEE. This CDR3 comprises 15 residues. Trimming cost V 3 bases and J 7 bases; bases outside gene matches: 6. This CDR3 is CASSGGTSGPNTQYF. As DNA, the CDR3 is TGTGCCAGCAGCGGGGGGACTAGCGGGCCGAATACGCAGTATTTT.